The entry below describes one TCR beta chain. The sample is drawn from a study of blood T cell repertoires in COVID-19. Study overall: Italy, Spain and the United States were the sources of the convalescent and acute COVID-19 samples. Sources were T cells, B-cell-depleted T cells, or PBMCs; the material itself was cDNA or gDNA.

The CDR3 spans 11 residues. The V end lost 7 bases, the J end lost 1 base, and 5 bases lay between the germline ends. CDR1 is SGHAT, CDR2 FQNNGV, per germline. Original handling: Reference gene primers were amplified, and this amplification served to estimate nucleated cell counts. Clones were sequenced by immunoSEQ multiplex PCR, and TCRdb holds only the in-frame ones, with some missing. V and J calls plus clone size are reproduced from that table; the DNA served to infer D and trimming. The sample has some 75,000 clones; around nine tenths are singletons. The sample consisted of peripheral blood. The chain carries TRBV11-2 and TRBJ2-7; D uncertain. This TCR derives from a man between 65 and 79 years old with active or convalescent COVID-19. CDR3 bases: TGTGCCAGCACCCATTCCTACGAGCAGTACTTC. It is translated as CASTHSYEQYF.